This T cell receptor beta chain was captured by sequencing in a study of cytomegalovirus exposure and HLA in healthy donors. Whole-study findings and limits: Later work associated roughly 15,000 TCR beta sequences with HLA alleles at 0.05 false discovery rate.

Researchers ran the PCR with 60 Vbeta and 13 Jbeta primers. This table comes from immunoSEQ multiplex PCR, and its TCRdb copy is limited to in-frame clones, with some not included. The table lists 60,000 to 65,000 clones, roughly 75% of them singletons, with around 25% in the top ten. Per the germline V gene, CDR1 is SGHVS and CDR2 is FQNEAQ. V trimming: 4 bases; J trimming: 0 bases; junction bases outside the gene matches: 5. This CDR3 is 16 amino acids long. A word on this clone: Its matching antigen is unknown.

The source is a woman aged 40 to 55 in good health and CMV-seropositive. The sample comprised PBMCs. The V gene is TRBV7-8, the J gene TRBJ2-2; 7 nucleotides match TRBD1. CDR3 region: CASSSTGTANTGELFF. In DNA, the CDR3 is TGTGCCAGCAGCTCGACCGGGACAGCGAACACCGGGGAGCTGTTTTTT. The full variable domain, its missing parts supplied by reference TRBV7-8 and TRBJ2-2, is GAGVSQSPRYKVAKRGQDVALRCDPISGHVSLFWYQQALGQGPEFLTYFQNEAQLDKSGLPSDRFFAERPEGSVSTLKIQRTQQEDSAVYLCASSSTGTANTGELFFGEGSRLTVL.